This T cell receptor (beta chain) was observed in a study of shared clonotypes between healthy human individuals. Notes on the study in general: Generation of non-shared clonotypes was less probable than generation of clonotypes shared by all four donors. Clonotype sharing across a few donors was observed for roughly 5% of naive CD4 clonotypes.

Of note for this clone: The target antigen is unknown.

V was shortened by 1 base and J by 0 bases, with 10 bases between the two germline ends. CDR1 and CDR2 (germline): MNHNS, SASEGT. The CDR3 extends over 17 amino acids. The split of CD4+ cells yielded CD45RA+ naive and CD45RA-negative memory subsets. Sequencing was performed with immunoSEQ multiplex PCR; in TCRdb, only in-frame clones are kept and a portion is missing. This sample has roughly 2 million clones, with roughly 94% found just once. The specimen was naive CD4+ T cells sorted from blood. Stated subset: CD45RA+ positively selected. This sequence was found in a man aged 18 to 29 in good health. This sequence joins TRBV6-1 and TRBJ2-6; D is undetermined. Written as DNA, the CDR3 is TGTGCCAGCAGTGAAGGGGCAGTTCTCTCTGGGGCCAACGTCCTGACTTTC. Translation gives CASSEGAVLSGANVLTF.